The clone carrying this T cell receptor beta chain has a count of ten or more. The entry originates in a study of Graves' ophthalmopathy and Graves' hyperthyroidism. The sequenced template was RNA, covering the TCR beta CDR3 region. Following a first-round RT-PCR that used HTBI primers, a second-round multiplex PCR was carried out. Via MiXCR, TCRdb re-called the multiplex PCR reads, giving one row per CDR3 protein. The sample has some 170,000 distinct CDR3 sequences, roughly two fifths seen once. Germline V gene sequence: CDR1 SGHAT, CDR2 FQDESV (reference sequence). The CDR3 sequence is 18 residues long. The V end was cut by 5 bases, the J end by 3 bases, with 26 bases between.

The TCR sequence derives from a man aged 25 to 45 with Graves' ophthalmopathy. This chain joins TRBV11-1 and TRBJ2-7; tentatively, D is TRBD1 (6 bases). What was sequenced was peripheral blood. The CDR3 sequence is CASSPPWIAAGANYEQYF. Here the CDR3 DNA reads TGTGCCAGCAGCCCACCATGGATTGCGGCAGGGGCTAACTACGAGCAGTACTTC.